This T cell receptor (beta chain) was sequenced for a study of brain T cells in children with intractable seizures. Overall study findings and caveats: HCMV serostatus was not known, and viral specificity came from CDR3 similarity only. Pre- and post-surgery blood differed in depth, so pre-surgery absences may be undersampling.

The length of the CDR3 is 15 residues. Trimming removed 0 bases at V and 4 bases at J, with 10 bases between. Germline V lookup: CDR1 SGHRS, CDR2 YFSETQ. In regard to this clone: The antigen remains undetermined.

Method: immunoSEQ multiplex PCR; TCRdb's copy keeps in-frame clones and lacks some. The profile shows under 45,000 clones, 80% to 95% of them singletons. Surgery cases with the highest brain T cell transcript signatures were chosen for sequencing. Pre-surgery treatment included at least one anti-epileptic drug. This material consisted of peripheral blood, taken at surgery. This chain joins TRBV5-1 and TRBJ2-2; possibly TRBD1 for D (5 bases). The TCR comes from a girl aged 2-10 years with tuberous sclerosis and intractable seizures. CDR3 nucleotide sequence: TGCGCCAGCAGCTTGGAACAGGCGATCACCGGGGAGCTGTTTTTT. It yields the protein CASSLEQAITGELFF.